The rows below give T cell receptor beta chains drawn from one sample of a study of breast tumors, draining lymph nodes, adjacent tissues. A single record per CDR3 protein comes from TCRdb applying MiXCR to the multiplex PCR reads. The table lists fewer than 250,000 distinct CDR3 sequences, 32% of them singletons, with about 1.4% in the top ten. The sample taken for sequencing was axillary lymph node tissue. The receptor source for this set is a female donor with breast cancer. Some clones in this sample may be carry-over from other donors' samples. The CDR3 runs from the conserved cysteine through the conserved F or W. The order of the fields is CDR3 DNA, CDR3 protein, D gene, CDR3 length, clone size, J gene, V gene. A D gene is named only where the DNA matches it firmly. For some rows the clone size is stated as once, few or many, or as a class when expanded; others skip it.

TGTGCCACCACTAGCGGGAGCTCCGACAATGAGCAGTTCTTC | CATTSGSSDNEQFF | TRBD2 | 14 | many | TRBJ2-1 | TRBV9
TGTGCCAGCAGCCCCTACCGGCGGCAGGGGAAGAACTATGGCTACACCTTC | CASSPYRRQGKNYGYTF | NA | 17 | many | TRBJ1-2 | TRBV5-6
TGCGCCAGCAGCTCGAAGCGTATGGACAGGGTCACCCATGAGCAGTTCTTC | CASSSKRMDRVTHEQFF | TRBD1 | 17 | many | TRBJ2-1 | TRBV5-1
TGTGCCAGCAGCTTTTATTTTGGGGACACCGGGGAGCTGTTTTTT | CASSFYFGDTGELFF | NA | 15 | many | TRBJ2-2 | TRBV5-5
TGTGCCAGCACCAGGACTAGCGGGCACAATGAGCAGTTCTTC | CASTRTSGHNEQFF | TRBD2 | 14 | many | TRBJ2-1 | TRBV12-3/TRBV12-4
TGTGCCAGTAGTATAATGAGGGAGTCCCCTGAAGCTTTCTTT | CASSIMRESPEAFF | NA | 14 | NA | TRBJ1-1 | TRBV19
TGTGCCAGCAGTTCGACAGGGGGCGACTATGGCTACACCTTC | CASSSTGGDYGYTF | TRBD1 | 14 | many | TRBJ1-2 | TRBV6-5
TGTGCCAGCAGTCACTCCCTAAGGACAGGGGAATACAATCAGCCCCAGCATTTT | CASSHSLRTGEYNQPQHF | TRBD1 | 18 | few | TRBJ1-5 | TRBV6-6
TGTGCCAGCTCACCACTCCAAGAGACCCAGTACTTC | CASSPLQETQYF | NA | 12 | few | TRBJ2-5 | TRBV18
TGTGCCTGGAGTGTAAGGGGTACTGGAAACACCATATATTTT | CAWSVRGTGNTIYF | NA | 14 | many | TRBJ1-3 | TRBV30
TGCAGTGCTAGCGGGCTTTTGAGCACAGATACGCAGTATTTT | CSASGLLSTDTQYF | NA | 14 | many | TRBJ2-3 | TRBV20-1
TGTGCCAGCAGCTGGGGTCGGGGATCCTACAATGAGCAGTTCTTC | CASSWGRGSYNEQFF | NA | 15 | many | TRBJ2-1 | TRBV5-5